The clone carrying this T cell receptor (beta chain) was seen a few times. In the original processing: Using reference gene primer amplification, nucleated cell counts were estimated. Libraries were prepared by immunoSEQ multiplex PCR; TCRdb keeps only in-frame clonotypes and omits some of them. For V, J and clone size, that table is used; D and trimming come from the DNA. Of 40,000 to 65,000 clones listed, approximately 80% were seen once; the top ten hold 13% to 15%. The sample is drawn from a study of blood T cell repertoires in COVID-19. About the study: From the United States, Italy and Spain came samples of acute and convalescent COVID-19. Sources were T cells, B-cell-depleted T cells, or PBMCs; the material itself was cDNA or gDNA.

Germline V gene data show CDR1 as SNHLY and CDR2 as FYNNEI. The CDR3 consists of 13 residues. Trimming removed 8 bases from V and 7 bases from J, with 17 bases in between. This receptor was obtained from a human donor in a cohort sampled during active COVID-19. Source material: peripheral blood. The chain carries TRBV2 and TRBJ1-2; maybe TRBD1 (5 bases). The CDR3 DNA reads TGTGCCAGCGGACTAGGGATGAGGGGTGGCTACACCTTC. Translating it yields CASGLGMRGGYTF.